The sequence of this T cell receptor (beta chain) was determined in a study of CD8 T cells in Susac syndrome. General study points: The total CD8+ repertoires contained approximately 16 Susac-specific public clones, and the CD8+ TEMRA repertoires contained 5 or 6.

A note on this clonotype: Its cognate antigen is unknown.

After extraction with the RNeasy kit, roughly 0.5 to 1 ug of the RNA was reverse transcribed using random hexamers. TCRdb re-called the immunoSEQ multiplex PCR reads through MiXCR, storing one row per CDR3 protein. The repertoire has some 96,000 distinct CDR3 sequences, 95% of them found once; the top ten carry approximately 0.3%. V shed 6 bases and J 5 bases; nucleotides not matched to a gene: 11. Germline values: CDR1 DFQATT, CDR2 SNEGSKA (reference sequence). This CDR3 has 14 amino acids. The source is a human donor with Susac syndrome. The chain is built from TRBV20-1 and TRBJ2-5; 8 bases align to TRBD2. The material sequenced was CD8+ T cells from PBMCs. CDR3 in DNA: TGCAGTGCGCCCCGGGCGGGGGGATGGGAGACCCAGTACTTC. It codes for CSAPRAGGWETQYF.